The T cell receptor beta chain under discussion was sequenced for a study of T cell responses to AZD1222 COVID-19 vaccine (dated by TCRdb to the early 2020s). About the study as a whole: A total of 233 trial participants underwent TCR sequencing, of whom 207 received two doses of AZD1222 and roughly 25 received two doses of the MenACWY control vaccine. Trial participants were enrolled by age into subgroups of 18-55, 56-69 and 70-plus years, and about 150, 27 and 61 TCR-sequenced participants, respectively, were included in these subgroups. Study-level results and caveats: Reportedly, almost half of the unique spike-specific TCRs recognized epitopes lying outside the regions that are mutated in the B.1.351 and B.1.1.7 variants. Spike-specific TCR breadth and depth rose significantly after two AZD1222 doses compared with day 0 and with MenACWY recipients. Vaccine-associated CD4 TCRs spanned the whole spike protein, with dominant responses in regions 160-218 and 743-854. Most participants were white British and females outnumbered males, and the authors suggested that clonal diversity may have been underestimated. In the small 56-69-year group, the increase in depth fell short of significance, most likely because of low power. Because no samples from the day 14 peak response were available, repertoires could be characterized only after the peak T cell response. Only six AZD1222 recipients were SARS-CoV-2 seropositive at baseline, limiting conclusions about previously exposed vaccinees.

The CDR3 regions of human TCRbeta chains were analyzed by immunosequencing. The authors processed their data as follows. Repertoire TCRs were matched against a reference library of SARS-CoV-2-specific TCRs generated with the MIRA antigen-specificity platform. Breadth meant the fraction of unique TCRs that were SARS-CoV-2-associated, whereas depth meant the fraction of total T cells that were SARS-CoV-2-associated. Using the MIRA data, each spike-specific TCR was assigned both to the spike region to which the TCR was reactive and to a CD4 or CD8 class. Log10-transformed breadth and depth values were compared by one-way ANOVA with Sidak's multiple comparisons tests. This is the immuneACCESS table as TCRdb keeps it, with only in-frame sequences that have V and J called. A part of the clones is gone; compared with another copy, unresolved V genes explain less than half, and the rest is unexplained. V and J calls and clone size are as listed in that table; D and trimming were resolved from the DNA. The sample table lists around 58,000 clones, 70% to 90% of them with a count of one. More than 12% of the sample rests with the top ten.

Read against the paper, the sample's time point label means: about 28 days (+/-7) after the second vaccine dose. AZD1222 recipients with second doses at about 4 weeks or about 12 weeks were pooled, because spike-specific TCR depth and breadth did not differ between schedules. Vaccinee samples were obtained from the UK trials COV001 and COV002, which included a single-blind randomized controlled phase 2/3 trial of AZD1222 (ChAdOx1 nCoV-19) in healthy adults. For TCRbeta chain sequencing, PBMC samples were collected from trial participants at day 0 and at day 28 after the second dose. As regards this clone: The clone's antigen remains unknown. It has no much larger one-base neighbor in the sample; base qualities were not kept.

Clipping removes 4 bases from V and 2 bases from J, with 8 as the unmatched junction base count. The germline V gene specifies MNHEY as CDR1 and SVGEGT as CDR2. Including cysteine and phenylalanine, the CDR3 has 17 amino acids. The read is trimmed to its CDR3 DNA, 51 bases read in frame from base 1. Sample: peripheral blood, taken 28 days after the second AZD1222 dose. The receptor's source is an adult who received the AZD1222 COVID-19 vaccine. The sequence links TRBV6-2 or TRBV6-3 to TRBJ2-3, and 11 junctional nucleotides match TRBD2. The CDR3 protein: CASSSIAGGPDTDTQYF. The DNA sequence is TGTGCCAGCAGTTCAATAGCGGGAGGGCCGGACACAGATACGCAGTATTTT.